This T cell receptor beta chain was documented in a study of molecular identifiers for immune sequencing clone quantification. It was with previously described methods and listed TCR primers that bulk TCR libraries were made. TCRdb processed the PCR reads anew with MiXCR; each CDR3 protein has one entry. This table has around 480,000 distinct CDR3 sequences, about 20% appearing once. The study, taken as a whole, reports: Clones that exceeded 20 RNA copies held over 98% of effector molecules, yet under 1% in naive cells. Detecting spiked Jurkat TCR RNA from one cell among about 910,000 naive cells was reportedly possible.

The CDR3 is 14 residues long. Trimming removed 3 bases from V and 6 bases from J; junction bases left unmatched: 7. Germline CDR1 is SGDLS and CDR2 is YYNGEE. This clonotype was counted only a few times. The antigen is unknown. CD8+CD4-CCR7+CD45RA+ cells were sorted as naive CD8 T cells. The sequenced material came from naive CD8+ T cells from blood, with Jurkat cell RNA spiked in. Subset here: FACS-sorted CD8+CD4-CCR7+CD45RA+ naive T cells. This rearrangement joins TRBV9 to TRBJ1-1; 8 bases are shared with TRBD1. The source of this sequence is a human donor in good health. Some libraries in this study had Jurkat cell RNA spiked in. CDR3 DNA sequence: TGTGCCAGCAGCGAGGACAGGGCTGTCCCTGAAGCTTTCTTT. It codes for CASSEDRAVPEAFF. The variable domain in full, with the rest retrieved from reference TRBV9 and TRBJ1-1, is DSGVTQTPKHLITATGQRVTLRCSPRSGDLSVYWYQQSLDQGLQFLIQYYNGEERAKGNILERFSAQQFPDLHSELNLSSLELGDSALYFCASSEDRAVPEAFFGQGTRLTVV.